Below, 20 T cell receptor beta chains from the same sample are listed, as sequenced in a study of T cells in Graves' hyperthyroidism and ophthalmopathy. The TCR beta CDR3 regions underwent amplification using RNA transcripts as the source. During a first-round RT-PCR of the TCR CDR3, the HTBI primer set was used. A single record per CDR3 protein comes from TCRdb applying MiXCR to the multiplex PCR reads. The repertoire holds under 750,000 distinct CDR3 sequences, with approximately 19% as singletons. Sequenced material: blood. Receptors were obtained from a woman aged 50 to 60 with Graves' hyperthyroidism that later progressed to Graves' ophthalmopathy.

The sample holds many counts of this clonotype. V usage is TRBV5-1 and J usage is TRBJ2-5, with 8 bases identical to TRBD2. The CDR3 is 17 amino acids. Germline V gene sequence: CDR1 SGHRS, CDR2 YFSETQ. Trimming at V came to 0 bases and at J to 2 bases, leaving 9 bases not matched to a gene. CDR3 protein: CASSLDGLAFPQETQYF. CDR3 in DNA: TGCGCCAGCAGCTTGGACGGACTAGCTTTCCCTCAAGAGACCCAGTACTTC.

This clonotype appeared many times. The gene calls are TRBV12-3 or TRBV12-4 and TRBJ2-3, with 10 bases that match TRBD1. The CDR3 length is 16 residues. Trimming removed 6 bases from V and 4 bases from J; junction bases left unmatched: 10. CDR3: CASSPRGTGAADTQYF. CDR3 DNA: TGTGCCAGCAGCCCCCGCGGGACAGGGGCCGCAGATACGCAGTATTTT.

Many counts were recorded for this clonotype. CDR3 coding DNA: TGCAGTGCTAGCTCCGGGACAGCCTATGGCTACACCTTC. This gives the protein CSASSGTAYGYTF. The chain has TRBV20-1 and TRBJ1-2, with 7 nucleotides matching TRBD1. The CDR3 is made up of 13 amino acids. With V trimmed by 3 bases and J by 4 bases, 5 bases remained unmatched. CDR1 and CDR2 (germline): DFQATT, SNEGSKA (reference sequence).

This clonotype was seen a few times. The chain links TRBV10-1 to TRBJ2-3, with 10 bases aligning to TRBD1. The germline V gene has CDR1 WNHNN and CDR2 SYGVQD (reference sequence). V was pared by 2 bases and J by 1 base, with 0 bases of the junction left unmatched. This CDR3 contains 15 residues. CDR3 DNA sequence: TGCGCCAGCAGTGAGGGGACAGGGGGCACAGATACGCAGTATTTT. Encoded protein: CASSEGTGGTDTQYF.

This clonotype was detected a few times. This chain links TRBV19 with TRBJ2-1, with 13 positions matching TRBD2. Germline CDR1 and CDR2: LNHDA and SQIVND (reference sequence). Trimming cost V 6 bases and J 5 bases; bases outside gene matches: 7. CDR3 length equals 16 residues. CDR3 DNA sequence: TGTGCCAGTAGGATACTAGCGGGGGGGCAGAACAATGAGCAGTTCTTC. It codes for CASRILAGGQNNEQFF.

This clonotype was observed many times. The chain recombines TRBV12-5 with TRBJ2-2; maybe TRBD2 (6 bases). Per germline, CDR1 LGHNT and CDR2 FRNRAP. Trimming stripped 0 bases from V and 4 bases from J, with 12 bases between. The CDR3 is made up of 16 amino acids. CDR3 amino acids: CASGLVPREATGELFF. For the CDR3, the DNA is TGTGCTAGTGGTTTGGTACCCAGGGAGGCCACCGGGGAGCTGTTTTTT. Based on the CDR3 plus reference TRBV12-5 and TRBJ2-2, the full variable domain is DARVTQTPRHKVTEMGQEVTMRCQPILGHNTVFWYRQTMMQGLELLAYFRNRAPLDDSGMPKDRFSAEMPDATLATLKIQPSEPRDSAVYFCASGLVPREATGELFFGEGSRLTVL.

This clonotype was seen repeatedly, ten times or more. This sequence joins TRBV2 and TRBJ2-7; D unclear. The CDR3 is 12 amino acids. Germline V CDR1 and CDR2: SNHLY, FYNNEI. Trimming removed 6 bases at V and 5 bases at J, with 11 bases between. In DNA form, the CDR3 reads TGTGCCAGCAGGATAGGGTTGGACGAGCAGTACTTC. This codes for CASRIGLDEQYF. The full variable domain, rest sourced from reference TRBV2 and TRBJ2-7, is EPEVTQTPSHQVTQMGQEVILRCVPISNHLYFYWYRQILGQKVEFLVSFYNNEISEKSEIFDDQFSVERPDGSNFTLKIRSTKLEDSAMYFCASRIGLDEQYFGPGTRLTVT.

This chain uses TRBV6-1 with TRBJ1-2, with a possible D match to TRBD1 (6 bases). CDR3 size: 14 residues. The germline gives CDR1 MNHNS, CDR2 SASEGT. Trimming cost V 5 bases and J 2 bases, with 12 bases left between them. CDR3 in amino acids: CASSRLGQNYGYTF. The CDR3 region has the DNA TGTGCCAGCAGTCGCCTTGGACAGAACTATGGCTACACCTTC.

This clonotype was recorded many times. The rearrangement links TRBV18 to TRBJ1-1; 7 nucleotides line up with TRBD1. The CDR3 runs to 15 residues. Germline CDR1 KGHSH, CDR2 LQKENI. The J segment lost 8 bases and the V segment lost 1 base, leaving 10 bases of the junction unmatched. The CDR3 nucleotides are TGTGCCAGCTCACCACGACAGGGAACCCCCTGGGAAGCTTTCTTT. It specifies CASSPRQGTPWEAFF.

This clonotype was detected ten times or more. The chain is built from TRBV3-1 and TRBJ1-1, with D maybe TRBD1 (6 bases). The CDR3 runs 15 residues. V was trimmed by 2 bases and J by 3 bases, leaving 13 bases between them. Germline V gives CDR1 LGHDT, CDR2 YNNKEL (reference sequence). The CDR3 here is CASSQNPQGYTEAFF. The CDR3 region has the DNA TGTGCCAGCAGCCAAAACCCACAGGGTTACACTGAAGCTTTCTTT.

This clonotype was seen a few times. The chain employs TRBV9 and TRBJ2-2; TRBD1 might be the D (7 bases). Germline loops: CDR1 SGDLS, CDR2 YYNGEE. The length of the CDR3 is 14 residues. Trimming removed 1 base from V and 7 bases from J, with 11 bases in between. DNA for the CDR3: TGTGCCAGCAGCGTATCCAGGGGGGTCGGGGAGCTGTTTTTT. This gives the protein CASSVSRGVGELFF.

This clonotype has just a few counts. The chain has TRBV12-3 or TRBV12-4 and TRBJ1-4; D remains ambiguous. The CDR3 loop spans 13 amino acids. V was trimmed by 5 bases and J by 5 bases, leaving 9 bases between them. CDR3 in amino acids: CASSPFRNEKLFF. In DNA, the CDR3 is TGTGCCAGCAGTCCCTTCCGGAATGAAAAACTGTTTTTT.

This clonotype was seen once. The chain combines TRBV28 with TRBJ1-5, with D hard to call. The CDR3 extends over 15 amino acids. V lost 4 bases and J lost 6, with 16 bases in between. Germline loops: CDR1 MDHEN, CDR2 SYDVKM. Here the CDR3 reads CASSWFDTFIQPQHF. As DNA, the CDR3 is TGTGCCAGCAGTTGGTTCGACACTTTTATTCAGCCCCAGCATTTT.

The sample holds many counts of this clonotype. This chain links TRBV11-2 with TRBJ1-6, with D maybe TRBD1 (5 bases). V gave up 1 base and J gave up 11 bases, with 15 bases separating them. Germline values: CDR1 SGHAT, CDR2 FQNNGV. CDR3 length: 15 residues. In nucleotides, the CDR3 is TGTGCCAGCAGCTTAGTGGGGCAGGGTGTTGCACCCCTCCACTTT. Encoded protein: CASSLVGQGVAPLHF.

This clonotype was counted only a few times. V gene TRBV13 combines with J gene TRBJ1-4; 7 bases are shared with TRBD1. The CDR3 has 13 amino acids. V shed 4 bases, J shed 7 bases, and the junction held 3 bases outside the gene matches. Germline loops: CDR1 PRHDT, CDR2 FYEKMQ (reference sequence). The DNA of the CDR3 is TGTGCCAGCAGCTCGACAGGGTTTGAAAAACTGTTTTTT. It specifies CASSSTGFEKLFF.

There are many counts of this clonotype. The V gene is TRBV11-2, the J gene TRBJ1-1; D possibly corresponds to TRBD1 (5 bases). Trimming cost V 1 base and J 1 base, with 13 bases left between them. Per germline, CDR1 SGHAT and CDR2 FQNNGV. The CDR3 length is 16 residues. The CDR3: CASSLGNRLTNTEAFF. Here the CDR3 DNA reads TGTGCCAGCAGCTTAGGAAACAGGCTCACGAACACTGAAGCTTTCTTT.

With regard to this clonotype: In this CDR3 the conserved last residue, phenylalanine or tryptophan, is missing, so a read error is likely. The chain links TRBV9 to TRBJ2-7; D unresolved. Trimming pared 4 bases from V and 0 bases from J, leaving 11 bases between. Germline CDR1 SGDLS, CDR2 YYNGEE. CDR3 length equals 14 residues. The CDR3 sequence is CASSPDGASYEQYL. The DNA for the CDR3 is TGTGCCAGCAGCCCGGACGGAGCCTCCTACGAGCAGTACCTC.

At least ten counts were recorded for this clonotype. The genes are TRBV5-1 and TRBJ1-1, with D unresolved. The CDR3 has 15 amino acids. Germline assignment: CDR1 SGHRS and CDR2 YFSETQ. Trimming removed 7 bases at V and 5 bases at J, with 21 bases between. Here the CDR3 reads CASRLILGKGTEAFF. The CDR3 coding sequence is TGCGCCAGCCGATTGATTTTGGGGAAAGGAACTGAAGCTTTCTTT.

The genes are TRBV6-2 or TRBV6-3 and TRBJ2-7; 10 nucleotides agree with TRBD1. With 5 bases clipped from V and 0 bases from J, the junction kept 10 bases outside the gene matches. This CDR3 comprises 17 residues. Germline lookup yields CDR1 MNHEY and CDR2 SVGEGT. CDR3 nucleotide sequence: TGTGCCAGCAGTGTACTCCCGGGACAGGGGATCTCCTACGAGCAGTACTTC. Translated, it gives CASSVLPGQGISYEQYF.

This chain connects TRBV4-1 to TRBJ1-4; perhaps TRBD1 as D (5 bases). The CDR3 sequence is 17 residues long. Trimming left V 4 bases short and J 8 bases short, with 23 bases between. CDR1 MGHRA and CDR2 YSYEKL come from the germline V gene. CDR3 region: CASSPISPGPDAEKLFF. CDR3 nucleotide sequence: TGCGCCAGCAGCCCTATCTCACCGGGGCCTGACGCCGAAAAACTGTTTTTT.